This T cell receptor (beta chain) was captured in a study of blood T cell repertoires in COVID-19 (dated by TCRdb to about 2020). Study-level background: Samples from collaborators originated in the United States, Italy and Spain and spanned both the acute and convalescent phases of COVID-19. A de-identified subject ID, COVID-19 status, age in years and sex were almost always included in the sample metadata. The prospective study material was composed of cDNA or gDNA derived from T cells, B-cell-depleted T cells, or PBMCs. The repertoires were released in a freely available public database intended as a resource for research on the immune response to SARS-CoV-2. The dataset comprised deeply sampled blood TCRbeta repertoires from subjects exposed to, actively infected with, or recovered from COVID-19. The samples were drawn from the first 160 participants of the ongoing ImmuneRACE study and from 950 to 1,500 subjects provided by 6 global collaborators. Where available, HLA class I and class II types were obtained from metadata supplied by the sample provider rather than from assay-based typing. Broader findings and caveats from the paper: Clinical and demographic metadata were provided uncurated, with the amount varying by source and participant.

TCRbeta CDR3 regions were amplified from genomic DNA by means of the immunoSEQ Assay, a bias-controlled multiplex PCR. Regarding the original processing steps: Nucleated cell counts per sample were estimated from amplification of reference gene primers within the assay. Sequence reads were collapsed and filtered to measure the absolute abundance of every unique TCRbeta CDR3 rearrangement. For each sample, productive Simpson clonality was calculated by taking the square root of Simpson's diversity index across productive rearrangements. Not all clones reach the TCRdb copy of this immuneACCESS table, which keeps in-frame sequences only. Checked studies attribute under half of the gap to unresolved V genes and leave the rest unexplained. V and J calls and clone size are given by that table; D and trimming were obtained from the DNA. This sample has 60,000 to 90,000 clones in its table, and about 85% of those were observed once. The top ten clonotypes cover roughly 9.8% of the sample.

One collaborating source in Seattle enrolled patients during active infection and followed them longitudinally through the course of disease. Whole blood was collected in K2EDTA tubes by collaborating institutions according to the institutions' own protocols. Collaborator samples were shipped for TCRbeta analysis as frozen whole blood, isolated PBMCs, or DNA extracted from either sample type. To note about this clone: What this receptor recognizes is not known. No per-base quality is available; no much larger clone lies one base away.

From its cysteine to its phenylalanine, the CDR3 spans 12 amino acids. Of all the DNA, just the CDR3 is kept, 36 bases in frame from base 1. CDR1 and CDR2 are read off the germline V gene as KGHSH and LQKENI. The germline V end is reduced by 5 bases and the J end by 6 bases; junction bases left unmatched: 2. Recombination joined TRBV18 with TRBJ2-3; TRBD1 fits 7 bases in the junction. This clonotype was obtained from a man aged 55 to 70 with COVID-19, enrolled during active disease. The sequencing input was peripheral blood. The nucleotide sequence reads TGTGCCAGCTCAGGGACAGACGATACGCAGTATTTT. Translation gives CASSGTDDTQYF.